The next 30 T cell receptor beta chains were all read from a single sample in a study of cytomegalovirus exposure and HLA in healthy donors. The PCR ran on 60 Vbeta and 13 Jbeta primers. Only in-frame clones appear in the TCRdb table, and some are missing; sequencing was by immunoSEQ multiplex PCR. There are about 150,000 clones in the sample; approximately 82% occur only once, and under 8% lies in the top ten. The sequenced sample was PBMCs. The receptors were sampled from a woman between 50 and 59 years old in good health and CMV-seropositive.

This clone has just one count. The rearrangement links TRBV7-6 to TRBJ2-3; D is uncertain. The CDR3 consists of 15 residues. CDR1 and CDR2 from the germline V gene are SGHVS and FNYEAQ. V lost 1 base to trimming and J lost 2 bases, with 10 bases between them. CDR3 bases: TGTGCCAGCAGCTTAGGGCTAGGAAACACAGATACGCAGTATTTT. It codes for CASSLGLGNTDTQYF. The variable domain in full, with the rest retrieved from reference TRBV7-6 and TRBJ2-3, is GAGVSQSPRYKVTKRGQDVALRCDPISGHVSLYWYRQALGQGPEFLTYFNYEAQQDKSGLPNDRFSAERPEGSISTLTIQRTEQRDSAMYRCASSLGLGNTDTQYFGPGTRLTVL.

The genes are TRBV2 and TRBJ2-7; 8 bases agree with TRBD1. Unmatched junction bases numbered 7, after V lost 8 bases and J lost 4 bases. CDR1 and CDR2 from the germline V gene are SNHLY and FYNNEI. This CDR3 has 13 residues. As DNA, the CDR3 is TGTGCCAGCGGACAGGGTAGGCTTTACGAGCAGTACTTC. This translates into CASGQGRLYEQYF. Variable domain in full (rest from reference TRBV2 and TRBJ2-7): EPEVTQTPSHQVTQMGQEVILRCVPISNHLYFYWYRQILGQKVEFLVSFYNNEISEKSEIFDDQFSVERPDGSNFTLKIRSTKLEDSAMYFCASGQGRLYEQYFGPGTRLTVT.

V usage is TRBV5-1 and J usage is TRBJ1-1, with a tentative D call TRBD1 (5 bases). CDR1 is SGHRS, CDR2 YFSETQ, per germline. V lost 0 bases and J 1 base, leaving 10 bases between the germline ends. The CDR3 sequence is 15 residues long. The CDR3 here is CASSLDTGRNTEAFF. The CDR3 bases are TGCGCCAGCAGCTTGGACACAGGTCGGAACACTGAAGCTTTCTTT.

The V gene is TRBV19, the J gene TRBJ2-4, with a weak D call TRBD2 (5 bases). With 1 base removed from V and 1 base from J, the gap between germline ends came to 11 bases. Germline V lookup: CDR1 LNHDA, CDR2 SQIVND (reference sequence). The CDR3 has 16 amino acids. The CDR3 DNA follows: TGTGCCAGTAGTATAGCTCCATCGGGGGCCAAAAACATTCAGTACTTC. This gives the protein CASSIAPSGAKNIQYF.

The V call is TRBV11-1, the J call TRBJ2-1; TRBD2 might be the D (6 bases). Germline V lookup: CDR1 SGHAT, CDR2 FQDESV (reference sequence). The CDR3 length is 11 residues. The germline V and J ends were trimmed by 4 bases and 12 bases, with 10 bases remaining between them. The DNA for the CDR3 is TGTGCCAGCAGCTCGGGAGTAGGGCAGTTCTTC. This sequence encodes CASSSGVGQFF.

This sequence joins TRBV29-1 and TRBJ1-1, with 9 nucleotides matching TRBD1. The germline gives CDR1 SQVTM, CDR2 ANQGSEA. CDR3 length: 14 amino acids. V lost 3 bases and J lost 7; bases outside the gene matches: 9. The CDR3 region is CSVDEGQGIGEAFF. CDR3 nucleotide sequence: TGCAGCGTTGACGAGGGACAGGGTATAGGTGAAGCTTTCTTT.

The chain couples TRBV5-1 to TRBJ2-3; TRBD2 is a possible D gene (5 bases). The germline V gene has CDR1 SGHRS and CDR2 YFSETQ. This CDR3 region has 15 residues. V lost 7 bases and J 2 bases, leaving 17 bases between the germline ends. CDR3 region: CASAGPQAYTDTQYF. The CDR3, as DNA: TGCGCCAGCGCGGGCCCCCAGGCTTACACAGATACGCAGTATTTT.

The chain has TRBV11-2 and TRBJ2-4, with no clear D. This CDR3 has 13 residues. Looked up from germline, CDR1 is SGHAT and CDR2 is FQNNGV. Between the trimmed V and J ends, which lost 0 bases and 9 bases, there was a span of 9 bases. DNA for the CDR3: TGTGCCAGCAGCTTAGACATTGAGAGCATTCAGTACTTC. Translation gives CASSLDIESIQYF. Using reference TRBV11-2 and TRBJ2-4 for the parts outside the CDR3, the full variable domain is EAGVAQSPRYKIIEKRQSVAFWCNPISGHATLYWYQQILGQGPKLLIQFQNNGVVDDSQLPKDRFSAERLKGVDSTLKIQPAKLEDSAVYLCASSLDIESIQYFGAGTRLSVL.

This chain joins TRBV18 and TRBJ1-2; no firm D call. CDR1 and CDR2 (germline): KGHSH, LQKENI. Deletions cut 3 bases from V and 2 bases from J, with 10 bases between. The CDR3 contains 14 residues. The CDR3 sequence is CASSPNSPNYGYTF. The CDR3 DNA is TGTGCCAGCTCACCTAACTCGCCGAACTATGGCTACACCTTC.

The chain recombines TRBV6-7 with TRBJ1-3; a weak D match, TRBD1 (5 bases). TRBV6-7 is an ORF; its function is uncertain. The CDR3 runs 13 residues. V dropped 4 bases and J dropped 4 bases, with 8 bases sitting between them. The CDR3 protein is CASSSGLGNTIYF. CDR3 DNA: TGTGCCAGCAGTTCAGGGTTAGGAAACACCATATATTTT.

The genes are TRBV7-9 and TRBJ2-7, with TRBD2 matching 9 bases. The CDR3 has 16 residues. V trimming: 4 bases; J trimming: 6 bases; junction bases outside the gene matches: 13. CDR1 and CDR2 (germline): SEHNR, FQNEAQ (reference sequence). The CDR3 nucleotides are TGTGCCAGCAGCTGGGGTCTGGGCGGGGGGGCCATCGAGCAGTACTTC. Amino acids: CASSWGLGGGAIEQYF.

The chain combines TRBV7-3 with TRBJ1-5; possible D gene TRBD1, 6 bases. Trimming pared 5 bases from V and 2 bases from J, leaving 13 bases between. Germline values: CDR1 SGHTA, CDR2 FQGTGA. The CDR3 consists of 15 residues. The DNA for the CDR3 is TGTGCCAGCAGCCTACGGACAGATCGCAATCAGCCCCAGCATTTT. Translating it yields CASSLRTDRNQPQHF.

The chain carries TRBV27 and TRBJ1-4; 7 bases are shared with TRBD1. The CDR3 contains 15 residues. Germline CDR1 MNHEY, CDR2 SMNVEV (reference sequence). Losses at the gene ends were 6 bases for V and 7 bases for J; bases not matched to a gene: 11. The CDR3 protein is CASRNNRGAGEKLFF. The CDR3 nucleotides read TGTGCCAGCAGAAATAACAGGGGAGCGGGTGAAAAACTGTTTTTT.

V gene TRBV4-2 combines with J gene TRBJ1-3, with D tentatively TRBD1 (6 bases). Germline CDR1 and CDR2: LGHNA and YNFKEQ. The CDR3 totals 15 residues. V lost 0 bases and J 2 bases, leaving 8 bases between the germline ends. CDR3 in amino acids: CASSQDKGAGNTIYF. The CDR3 DNA sequence: TGTGCCAGCAGCCAAGACAAGGGGGCTGGAAACACCATATATTTT.

The rearrangement uses TRBV2 and TRBJ2-2; 8 bases map to TRBD1. With V trimmed by 5 bases and J by 6 bases, 8 bases remained unmatched. CDR3 length: 15 residues. Germline V CDR1 and CDR2: SNHLY, FYNNEI. CDR3 sequence reads: CASSLRTGPPGELFF. In DNA form, the CDR3 reads TGTGCCAGCAGTCTAAGGACAGGGCCCCCCGGGGAGCTGTTTTTT.

V gene TRBV4-2 combines with J gene TRBJ2-4; the D gene is possibly TRBD2 (7 bases). There are 19 residues in the CDR3. Per the germline V gene, CDR1 is LGHNA and CDR2 is YNFKEQ. V gave up 0 bases and J gave up 3 bases, with 21 bases separating them. Here the CDR3 DNA reads TGTGCCAGCAGCCAAGAATGGGGTGCGGGGGCCCGGTTCAAAAACATTCAGTACTTC. Translation: CASSQEWGAGARFKNIQYF.

In its sample, this clone was seen once. J is TRBJ2-1 and V is TRBV15; TRBD2 matches 9 bases. Per germline, CDR1 LNHNV and CDR2 YYDKDF (reference sequence). CDR3 size: 17 residues. V dropped 0 bases and J dropped 1; count of bases not matched to a gene: 4. The CDR3 coding sequence is TGTGCCACCAGCAGAGATAGGGGACTAGCTTCCTACAATGAGCAGTTCTTC. Translation: CATSRDRGLASYNEQFF.

The chain has TRBV2 and TRBJ2-7; D perhaps matches TRBD2 (7 bases). Germline loops: CDR1 SNHLY, CDR2 FYNNEI. This CDR3 has 16 residues. Deletions cut 6 bases from V and 0 bases from J, with 18 bases between. The CDR3 DNA follows: TGTGCCAGCAGGGGGGGCGGACTAGTTCTCTCCTACGAGCAGTACTTC. Translated: CASRGGGLVLSYEQYF.

J is TRBJ2-7 and V is TRBV5-5; maybe TRBD1 (5 bases). CDR1 and CDR2 from the germline V gene are SGHKS and YYEKEE (reference sequence). This CDR3 comprises 14 residues. The V gene lost 1 base and the J gene lost 3 bases, with 11 bases spanning the gap. Written as DNA, the CDR3 is TGTGCCAGCAGCTTGTCACAGGCTTACTACGAGCAGTACTTC. Protein product: CASSLSQAYYEQYF.

In its sample, this clone was seen a few times. The gene calls are TRBV9 and TRBJ1-2; 8 bases agree with TRBD1. Trimming at V came to 4 bases and at J to 3 bases, leaving 5 bases not matched to a gene. Germline values: CDR1 SGDLS, CDR2 YYNGEE. CDR3 length: 14 residues. The CDR3 sequence: CASSPGQGDYGYTF. CDR3 sequence (DNA): TGTGCCAGCAGCCCCGGACAGGGAGACTATGGCTACACCTTC.

V is TRBV6-5 and J is TRBJ2-7, with a tentative D call TRBD2 (7 bases). Germline-derived CDR1 and CDR2 are MNHEY and SVGAGI. Trimming took off 2 bases at V and 4 bases at J, with 12 bases between the two ends. This CDR3 has 14 amino acids. The CDR3 nucleotides read TGTGCCAGCAGTTACGGGGGGCGGGGGTACGAGCAGTACTTC. It yields the protein CASSYGGRGYEQYF.

The gene calls are TRBV10-1 and TRBJ2-1; tentatively, D is TRBD2 (5 bases). The length of the CDR3 is 13 residues. CDR1 and CDR2 from the germline V gene are WNHNN and SYGVQD (reference sequence). V was shortened by 4 bases and J by 9 bases, with 13 bases between the two germline ends. CDR3 protein: CASSGPGKGEQFF. In nucleotides, the CDR3 is TGCGCCAGCAGTGGCCCGGGAAAGGGTGAGCAGTTCTTC.

This clone was seen only a few times. The J gene is TRBJ2-6, the V gene TRBV19; weak D call: TRBD1 (5 bases). Between the trimmed V and J ends, which lost 7 bases and 2 bases, there was a span of 12 bases. CDR3 length: 15 residues. In germline, CDR1 is LNHDA, CDR2 SQIVND (reference sequence). The CDR3 protein is CASMQGLAGANVLTF. In DNA, the CDR3 is TGTGCCAGTATGCAGGGATTGGCTGGGGCCAACGTCCTGACTTTC.

The V gene is TRBV30, the J gene TRBJ2-2, with D perhaps matching TRBD2 (7 bases). The CDR3 sequence is 17 residues long. The germline CDR1 and CDR2 sequences are GTSNPN and SVGIG (reference sequence). V was shortened by 2 bases and J by 4 bases, with 20 bases between the two germline ends. CDR3 amino acids: CAWSPQGGLGGTGELFF. CDR3 DNA sequence: TGTGCCTGGAGTCCTCAGGGAGGGCTAGGGGGCACCGGGGAGCTGTTTTTT.

CDR3 coding DNA: TGTGCCAGCGGGGAGCCGGGAGGGACGAGACAGCCCCAGCATTTT. It is translated as CASGEPGGTRQPQHF. This rearrangement joins TRBV2 to TRBJ1-5; maybe TRBD1 (5 bases). This CDR3 contains 15 residues. From germline, CDR1 is SNHLY and CDR2 FYNNEI. The V end lost 8 bases, the J end lost 7 bases, and 21 bases lay between the germline ends.

This chain links TRBV2 with TRBJ2-5, with TRBD2 identical over 9 bases. The V and J ends lost 0 bases and 4 bases, in that order; junction bases with no gene match: 9. Per the germline V gene, CDR1 is SNHLY and CDR2 is FYNNEI. The CDR3 totals 17 residues. CDR3 DNA sequence: TGTGCCAGCAGTGAAGCGCGTGGCGGGGGGGCCACAGAGACCCAGTACTTC. It yields the protein CASSEARGGGATETQYF.

The rearrangement links TRBV5-1 to TRBJ2-7; tentatively, D is TRBD2 (6 bases). Deletions cut 1 base from V and 1 base from J, with 12 bases between. CDR1 SGHRS and CDR2 YFSETQ come from the germline V gene. This CDR3 is 15 amino acids long. CDR3 region: CASSLLQGGSYEQYF. The CDR3, as DNA: TGCGCCAGCAGCTTGCTCCAGGGAGGATCCTACGAGCAGTACTTC. Using reference TRBV5-1 and TRBJ2-7 for the parts outside the CDR3, the full variable domain is KAGVTQTPRYLIKTRGQQVTLSCSPISGHRSVSWYQQTPGQGLQFLFEYFSETQRNKGNFPGRFSGRQFSNSRSEMNVSTLELGDSALYLCASSLLQGGSYEQYFGPGTRLTVT.

The rearrangement uses TRBV29-1 and TRBJ2-3; 9 bases are a match to TRBD2. Germline V gives CDR1 SQVTM, CDR2 ANQGSEA. V lost 4 bases, J lost 3 bases, and 11 bases stayed unmatched. CDR3 size: 16 residues. The CDR3, as DNA: TGCAGCGTTGTAGGGCTAGCGGGGACCTCGACAGATACGCAGTATTTT. Protein sequence: CSVVGLAGTSTDTQYF.

The rearrangement uses TRBV5-6 and TRBJ2-1; 7 positions agree with TRBD1. Germline V CDR1 and CDR2: SGHDT, YYEEEE. The CDR3 is made up of 13 amino acids. V dropped 0 bases and J dropped 7; count of bases not matched to a gene: 1. CDR3 coding DNA: TGTGCCAGCAGCTTGGGGGACAGTAATGAGCAGTTCTTC. Protein product: CASSLGDSNEQFF.

The chain recombines TRBV27 with TRBJ2-4, with a possible D match to TRBD1 (6 bases). V dropped 2 bases and J dropped 8 bases, with 10 bases sitting between them. The CDR3 loop spans 13 amino acids. Germline V lookup: CDR1 MNHEY, CDR2 SMNVEV (reference sequence). Here the CDR3 reads CASSLAGADIQYF. The CDR3 DNA reads as TGTGCCAGCAGTTTAGCAGGGGCGGACATTCAGTACTTC.